This passage covers 21 T cell receptor beta chains from one sample sequenced in a study of tumor and adjacent non-tumor tissue in lung cancer. RNA was extracted from bulk tissue without any cell sorting. A modified ARM-PCR protocol with three rounds of nested PCR amplified TCRbeta. TCRdb fed the multiplex PCR reads into MiXCR, producing one record per CDR3 protein. The sample contains some 80,000 distinct CDR3 sequences, around 70% of which appear only once. The specimen sequenced was lung tumor tissue. These receptor sequences come from a woman aged 40 to 50 with non-small cell lung cancer.

Notes on this clonotype: An end of the junction differs from the germline gene, which may be a read error. V and J are TRBV29-1 and TRBJ2-5; the match to TRBD2 covers 11 bases. Germline values: CDR1 SQVTM, CDR2 ANQGSEA. The CDR3 runs to 17 residues. DNA for the CDR3: TGCAGCGTTGCCTGCTTCCTGACTAGCGGGAATCAAGAGACCCAGTGCTTC. Protein sequence: CSVACFLTSGNQETQCF.

Worth noting for this clonotype: Germline is not matched at one junction end, which may reflect a read error. The CDR3 loop reads CACRLEEDAYNEQFF. CDR3 DNA: TGTGCCTGCAGGCTAGAGGAGGATGCCTACAATGAGCAGTTCTTC. The rearrangement joins TRBV28 to TRBJ2-1; D possibly corresponds to TRBD2 (5 bases). The CDR3 runs to 15 residues. Per germline, CDR1 MDHEN and CDR2 SYDVKM.

About this clonotype itself: Germline and junction disagree at one end, which may indicate a read error. This chain joins TRBV11-2 and TRBJ1-3, with TRBD1 matching 8 bases. This CDR3 comprises 15 residues. Per germline, CDR1 SGHAT and CDR2 FQNNGV. For the CDR3, the DNA is TGTGCCATGAGCGGACAGGGTACATCCGGAAAAACCATATATTTT. Protein product: CAMSGQGTSGKTIYF.

This clonotype occurred once. Sequence at one end of the junction differs from germline and may be a read error. V and J are TRBV10-1 and TRBJ2-2, with D possibly TRBD2 on 6 matching bases. The CDR3 runs to 15 residues. Germline V lookup: CDR1 WNHNN, CDR2 SYGVQD (reference sequence). The CDR3 spells CASSEHQTDTGEVFF. DNA for the CDR3: TGCGCCAGTAGTGAACACCAGACTGACACGGGGGAGGTGTTTTTT.

The chain's CDR3 is CASAVQGFSCGQYF. The CDR3 DNA follows: TGTGCCAGCGCGGTACAGGGGTTCTCCTGCGGGCAGTACTTC. The V and J genes are TRBV5-6 and TRBJ2-7, with TRBD1 matching over 7 bases. CDR1 and CDR2 from the germline V gene are SGHDT and YYEEEE. This CDR3 contains 14 residues. V was clipped by 7 bases and J by 9 bases; unmatched bases: 16.

Details on this clonotype: Germline is not matched at one junction end, which may reflect a read error. The chain carries TRBV12-3 or TRBV12-4 and TRBJ2-1, with 8 bases that match TRBD2. The CDR3 sequence is 12 residues long. In DNA form, the CDR3 reads TGTACCAGCAGTGCGCGGGGGGATGAGCTGTTCTTC. This sequence encodes CTSSARGDELFF.

As concerns this clonotype: A junction boundary mismatches the germline segment, possibly from a read error. The chain uses TRBV11-2 and TRBJ1-6; D is possibly TRBD1 (5 bases). The CDR3 runs 14 residues. Germline values: CDR1 SGHAT, CDR2 FQNNGV. The CDR3 bases are TGTGCCAGCAGCCATGGGACGGGGAATTCACCCCTTCACTTT. Its protein product is CASSHGTGNSPLHF.

A word on this clonotype: The junction departs from germline at one end; a sequencing error may be responsible. This chain connects TRBV6-2 or TRBV6-3 to TRBJ1-5; TRBD1 matches at 9 bases. The CDR3 contains 17 residues. Germline values: CDR1 MNHEY, CDR2 SVGEGT. This CDR3 is CASTGGQGGYSNQPQHF. For the CDR3, the DNA is TGTGCCAGCACTGGGGGACAGGGAGGATATAGCAATCAGCCCCAACATTTT.

On this clonotype: A read error is likely, as this CDR3 ends without the conserved phenylalanine or tryptophan. This chain links TRBV12-3 or TRBV12-4 with TRBJ1-2; no reliable D call. This CDR3 spans 15 amino acids. V lost 2 bases to trimming and J lost 1 base, with 11 bases between them. The CDR3 region is CASSLTGALNYGYTL. Here the CDR3 DNA reads TGTGCCAGCAGTTTAACGGGAGCCCTTAACTATGGCTACACCTTA.

The chain recombines TRBV6-5 with TRBJ2-7; TRBD1 aligns across 8 bases. Germline V CDR1 and CDR2: MNHEY, SVGAGI. V shed 7 bases, J shed 5 bases, and the junction held 7 bases outside the gene matches. The CDR3 has 13 residues. This CDR3 reads CASKGQVRDEQYF. DNA for the CDR3: TGTGCCAGCAAGGGACAGGTTAGGGACGAGCAGTACTTC.

As concerns this clonotype: Since no conserved phenylalanine or tryptophan closes the CDR3, a read error is the likely cause. The chain couples TRBV11-3 to TRBJ2-2; weak D call: TRBD1 (5 bases). There are 15 residues in the CDR3. Germline V gene data show CDR1 as SGHNT and CDR2 as YENEEA. This CDR3 reads CTSETRQPNTGELFV. CDR3 DNA: TGTACCAGCGAAACCAGACAGCCCAACACCGGGGAGCTGTTTGTT.

In regard to this clonotype: Given a much more abundant clone one base away, this may be a read error. This chain links TRBV5-5 with TRBJ2-3; D perhaps matches TRBD2 (5 bases). Germline values: CDR1 SGHKS, CDR2 YYEKEE (reference sequence). The CDR3 consists of 14 residues. The CDR3 sequence is CASSFSDPTDTQFF. The CDR3 DNA follows: TGTGCCAGCAGTTTTAGCGATCCCACAGATACGCAGTTTTTT.

As regards this clonotype: This may be a read error: a much more frequent sequence differs by one nucleotide. This chain links TRBV20-1 with TRBJ2-1, with unresolved D. Between the trimmed V and J ends, which lost 5 bases and 5 bases, there was a span of 19 bases. There are 15 residues in the CDR3. The germline gives CDR1 DFQATT, CDR2 SNEGSKA (reference sequence). The CDR3 region is CSAGEQQLLNNEQFF. CDR3 nucleotide sequence: TGCAGTGCTGGCGAACAGCAACTACTTAACAATGAGCAGTTCTTC.

This clonotype was seen just once. This chain links TRBV28 with TRBJ1-2; possible D gene TRBD1, 6 bases. Looked up from germline, CDR1 is MDHEN and CDR2 is SYDVKM. The CDR3 length is 13 residues. Trimming stripped 7 bases from V and 7 bases from J, with 16 bases between. The CDR3 sequence: CASTVQGRVGYTF. Written as DNA, the CDR3 is TGTGCCAGCACCGTGCAGGGGAGGGTTGGCTACACCTTC.

The count of this clonotype is one. The chain employs TRBV6-1 and TRBJ2-1; tentative D call: TRBD1 (5 bases). Trimming left V 7 bases short and J 2 bases short, with 15 bases between. The CDR3 has 15 residues. From germline, CDR1 is MNHNS and CDR2 SASEGT. CDR3 amino acids: CASTVSGHTYNEQFF. The CDR3 bases are TGTGCCAGCACAGTTTCAGGGCACACCTACAATGAGCAGTTCTTC.

This clonotype showed up many times. The CDR3 bases are TGCAGCGTTGAAGACATAACACTTCCACAAGAGACCCAGTACTTC. It yields the protein CSVEDITLPQETQYF. The chain couples TRBV29-1 to TRBJ2-5; no reliable D call. The CDR3 covers 15 residues. V lost 0 bases to trimming and J lost 2 bases, with 13 bases between them. Germline CDR1 is SQVTM and CDR2 is ANQGSEA.

Comment on this clonotype: A single base separates this from a much larger clone, so it may be a read error. This chain joins TRBV20-1 and TRBJ1-1; D is unclear. The V and J ends lost 8 bases and 3 bases respectively, with 7 bases between them. The CDR3 consists of 10 residues. Germline CDR1 DFQATT, CDR2 SNEGSKA (reference sequence). The CDR3 protein is CSTLDTEAFF. The CDR3 DNA sequence: TGCAGTACCTTGGACACTGAAGCTTTCTTT.

This clonotype was seen at least ten times. Here the CDR3 reads CASSLGQGTIQYF. Written as DNA, the CDR3 is TGTGCCAGCAGCTTGGGACAGGGAACCATTCAGTACTTC. The gene calls are TRBV5-6 and TRBJ2-4; 7 bases line up with TRBD1. After removal of 0 bases from V and 9 bases from J, the junction contained 3 bases not matched to a gene. CDR1 and CDR2 (germline): SGHDT, YYEEEE. The CDR3 loop spans 13 amino acids.

A single count supports this clonotype. At one end the junction does not follow the germline gene, possibly because of a read error. This chain uses TRBV4-1 with TRBJ1-2; TRBD1 might be the D (5 bases). The CDR3 covers 17 residues. The germline V gene has CDR1 MGHRA and CDR2 YSYEKL. The CDR3 nucleotides read TGCGCGAGCAGCCAAGCCCCTGGAGACAAGGGACCGTATGGCTACACCTTC. This translates into CASSQAPGDKGPYGYTF.

As regards this clonotype: One end of the junction fails to match germline, which may point to a read error. The chain carries TRBV5-5 and TRBJ1-5, with D unclear. The germline V gene encodes CDR1 SGHKS and CDR2 YYEKEE (reference sequence). This CDR3 is 15 amino acids long. CDR3 protein: CTSSFSPLINQPQHF. CDR3 DNA: TGTACCAGCAGCTTCTCTCCATTAATCAATCAGCCCCAGCATTTT. The full variable domain, in which reference TRBV5-5 and TRBJ1-5 provide the parts outside the CDR3, is DAGVTQSPTHLIKTRGQQVTLRCSPISGHKSVSWYQQVLGQGPQFIFQYYEKEERGRGNFPDRFSARQFPNYSSELNVNALLLGDSALYLCTSSFSPLINQPQHFGDGTRLSIL.

This clonotype showed up many times. This chain uses TRBV7-8 with TRBJ2-3, with 14 bases aligning to TRBD2. The length of the CDR3 is 18 residues. With V trimmed by 5 bases and J by 1 base, 8 bases remained unmatched. CDR1 is SGHVS and CDR2 is FQNEAQ in the germline V gene. CDR3 in DNA: TGTGCCAGCAGCCGTAGGACTAGCGGGGGGCTGGGCACAGATACGCAGTATTTT. Translation: CASSRRTSGGLGTDTQYF.